These T cell receptor beta chains were read from a single sample in a study of human T cells and chemical hapten exposure. From the RACE reads, TCRdb called clonotypes with MiXCR, one entry per CDR3 protein. The sample carries around 380,000 distinct CDR3 sequences, approximately 5.1% recorded once. Sequencing was performed on whole blood, taken in connection with sensitization to the hapten diphenylcyclopropenone (DPC). The source is a woman aged 45-60 years with alopecia areata. Some clones in this sample may be carry-over from other donors' samples. Each CDR3 is given without its conserved first and last residue.

v_call: TRBV10-3
j_call: TRBJ1-1
cdr3_length: 12
cdr3_aa: AISGQGMNTEAF

v_call: TRBV7-2
j_call: TRBJ2-3
cdr3_length: 12
cdr3_aa: ASSLVATTDTQY

v_call: TRBV5-1
j_call: TRBJ2-1
cdr3_length: 13
cdr3_aa: ASRQGPVVGGEQF

v_call: TRBV5-1
j_call: TRBJ1-5
cdr3_length: 13
cdr3_aa: ASSPQEGADQPQH

v_call: TRBV29-1
j_call: TRBJ1-3
cdr3_length: 12
cdr3_aa: SVEVGQGGNTIY

v_call: TRBV29-1
j_call: TRBJ2-3
cdr3_length: 13
cdr3_aa: SVEDPASRGDTQY

v_call: TRBV6-6
j_call: TRBJ2-3
cdr3_length: 12
cdr3_aa: AGAGGPSTDTQY

v_call: TRBV5-1
j_call: TRBJ1-5
cdr3_length: 13
cdr3_aa: ASSLGGRSNQPQH

v_call: TRBV7-2
j_call: TRBJ2-3
cdr3_length: 12
cdr3_aa: ASGAPGGSDTQY

v_call: TRBV6-2/TRBV6-3
j_call: TRBJ1-1
cdr3_length: 12
cdr3_aa: ASSYSTRTAEAF

v_call: TRBV12-3/TRBV12-4
j_call: TRBJ2-1
cdr3_length: 11
cdr3_aa: ASSLGQAGGQF

v_call: TRBV12-3/TRBV12-4
j_call: TRBJ2-3
cdr3_length: 17
cdr3_aa: ASSLASLSSTGATDTQY

v_call: TRBV5-5
j_call: TRBJ2-3
cdr3_length: 16
cdr3_aa: ASSLDQGMKTSTDTQY

v_call: TRBV2
j_call: TRBJ2-1
cdr3_length: 11
cdr3_aa: ASSALAGDEQF

v_call: TRBV20-1
j_call: TRBJ1-2
cdr3_length: 9
cdr3_aa: RGQGSSGYT

v_call: TRBV2
j_call: TRBJ2-1
cdr3_length: 11
cdr3_aa: ASLRDQYNEQF

v_call: TRBV29-1
j_call: TRBJ1-2
cdr3_length: 10
cdr3_aa: SVASNLGGYT

v_call: TRBV5-1
j_call: TRBJ2-1
cdr3_length: 14
cdr3_aa: ASSLGTSGQGNEQF

v_call: TRBV15
j_call: TRBJ1-3
cdr3_length: 13
cdr3_aa: ATSRDRPSGNTIY

v_call: TRBV12-3/TRBV12-4
j_call: TRBJ1-6
cdr3_length: 13
cdr3_aa: ASSLIGTGYSPLH

v_call: TRBV6-2/TRBV6-3
j_call: TRBJ2-2
cdr3_length: 14
cdr3_aa: ASSYLSSGNPRGVF

v_call: TRBV28
j_call: TRBJ2-3
cdr3_length: 13
cdr3_aa: ASSPDGLLTDTQY

v_call: TRBV6-4
j_call: TRBJ1-2
cdr3_length: 12
cdr3_aa: ASSDGKGNYGYT

v_call: TRBV2
j_call: TRBJ2-5
cdr3_length: 17
cdr3_aa: ASSDLPGLAAIRQETQY

v_call: TRBV28
j_call: TRBJ2-7
cdr3_length: 12
cdr3_aa: ASSLEGSSYEQY

v_call: TRBV12-3/TRBV12-4
j_call: TRBJ2-3
cdr3_length: 13
cdr3_aa: ASSRGLANTDTQY

v_call: TRBV30
j_call: TRBJ2-2
cdr3_length: 12
cdr3_aa: AWSVFGATGELF

v_call: TRBV9
j_call: TRBJ1-4
cdr3_length: 13
cdr3_aa: ASSVGQGNNEKLF

v_call: TRBV5-1
j_call: TRBJ1-2
cdr3_length: 11
cdr3_aa: ASSLGQADGYT

v_call: TRBV12-5
j_call: TRBJ2-3
cdr3_length: 13
cdr3_aa: ASGLDNLFTDTQY

v_call: TRBV5-8
j_call: TRBJ2-3
cdr3_length: 12
cdr3_aa: ASSSPGGTDTQY

v_call: TRBV28
j_call: TRBJ2-1
cdr3_length: 12
cdr3_aa: ASSTSGGAGEQF

v_call: TRBV7-2
j_call: TRBJ1-2
cdr3_length: 14
cdr3_aa: ASSQVGGLSWDGYT

v_call: TRBV12-3/TRBV12-4
j_call: TRBJ2-1
cdr3_length: 10
cdr3_aa: ASSLGWGRLF

v_call: TRBV29-1
j_call: TRBJ2-1
cdr3_length: 10
cdr3_aa: SGTFSYNEQF

v_call: TRBV5-1
j_call: TRBJ2-1
cdr3_length: 15
cdr3_aa: ASSLPQLAGGMNEQF

v_call: TRBV9
j_call: TRBJ2-3
cdr3_length: 12
cdr3_aa: ASSPDRGTDTQY

v_call: TRBV27
j_call: TRBJ1-5
cdr3_length: 14
cdr3_aa: ASRSGLFHSNQPQH

v_call: TRBV2
j_call: TRBJ1-1
cdr3_length: 14
cdr3_aa: ASSEEGSRLNTEAF

v_call: TRBV2
j_call: TRBJ1-2
cdr3_length: 10
cdr3_aa: ASSERSYGYT